Detailed here is one T cell receptor beta chain. The antigen it binds to is not known. No base quality values were provided; no much bigger clone lies one nucleotide off. This sample was taken from a study of blood T cell repertoires in COVID-19 (dated by TCRdb to 2019 to 2021). Looking at the study overall: Samples covering the acute and convalescent phases of COVID-19 were provided by collaborators in the United States, Italy and Spain. Sample metadata almost always included a de-identified subject ID, COVID-19 status, age in years and sex. Where available, HLA class I and class II types were taken from metadata supplied by the sample provider and were not determined by assay-based typing. The repertoires were made available in a free public database intended to serve as a resource for research on the immune response to SARS-CoV-2. The material from the prospective study consisted of cDNA or gDNA derived from T cells, B-cell-depleted T cells, or PBMCs. Deeply sampled blood TCRbeta repertoires from subjects exposed to, actively infected with, or recovered from COVID-19 were included in the dataset. Samples were obtained from the ongoing ImmuneRACE study (first 160 participants) and from over a thousand subjects provided by 6 global collaborators. On the study overall, not on this receptor specifically: How much clinical and demographic metadata was included differed by source and by participant, and the metadata was provided uncurated.

The CDR3 runs 16 amino acids, cysteine and phenylalanine included. Just the 48-base CDR3 DNA is kept, in frame starting at base 1. V is cut by 0 bases and J by 2 bases, and the space between the germline ends is 13 bases. In the germline V gene, CDR1 corresponds to LGHNA and CDR2 to YNFKEQ. The immunoSEQ Assay, a bias-controlled multiplex PCR, was used to amplify TCRbeta CDR3 regions from genomic DNA. On the authors' methods: The number of nucleated cells in each sample was estimated from the amplification of reference gene primers within the assay. To quantify the absolute abundance of each unique TCRbeta CDR3 rearrangement, sequence reads were collapsed and filtered. For each sample, productive Simpson clonality was calculated by taking the square root of Simpson's diversity index across productive rearrangements. In its TCRdb copy, this immuneACCESS table keeps in-frame sequences only and misses some clones. Where compared with another copy, unresolved V genes explain less than half of these, and the others have no known cause. V and J calls and clone size follow that table, whereas D and trimming were derived from the DNA. The sample table contains about 44,000 clones; only one count was recorded for around 80% of them. The ten top clones hold roughly 47% of the sample.

Collaborating institutions collected whole blood in K2EDTA tubes following their own protocols. For TCRbeta analysis, collaborator samples were shipped as frozen whole blood, as isolated PBMCs, or as DNA extracted from either sample type. What was sequenced was peripheral blood. The source is a human donor in a cohort sampled during active COVID-19. The sequence links TRBV4-2 to TRBJ1-1, with the D gene too uncertain to name. CDR3 protein: CASSQDWASRNTEAFF. The DNA is TGTGCCAGCAGCCAAGATTGGGCTTCCAGAAACACTGAAGCTTTCTTT.